This TCR beta chain is drawn from a study of cytomegalovirus exposure and HLA in healthy donors. Study in general: Around 78 million unique TCR sequences came from HLA-typed donors in an early release.

60 Vbeta and 13 Jbeta primers were used in PCR. Profiled with immunoSEQ multiplex PCR; TCRdb holds only in-frame clones, not every one. This table holds fewer than 200,000 clones, approximately 84% found once. The CDR3 is made up of 15 amino acids. With 5 bases clipped from V and 4 bases from J, the junction kept 5 bases outside the gene matches. Germline CDR1 and CDR2: SNHLY and FYNNEI. This sequence originates from a woman in her fifties or sixties in good health and CMV-seropositive. Sequencing was done on a sample of PBMCs. The V gene is TRBV2, the J gene TRBJ2-2; 9 bases match TRBD1. The CDR3 sequence is CASSLDRGPTGELFF. Written as DNA, the CDR3 is TGTGCCAGCAGTTTGGACAGGGGACCCACCGGGGAGCTGTTTTTT. The full variable domain, its missing parts supplied by reference TRBV2 and TRBJ2-2, is EPEVTQTPSHQVTQMGQEVILRCVPISNHLYFYWYRQILGQKVEFLVSFYNNEISEKSEIFDDQFSVERPDGSNFTLKIRSTKLEDSAMYFCASSLDRGPTGELFFGEGSRLTVL.